These 16 T cell receptor beta chains came from one sample sequenced in a study of shared clonotypes between healthy human individuals (dated by TCRdb to the early 2020s). Library preparation was by the immunoSEQ multiplex PCR assay. TCRdb limited this immuneACCESS table to in-frame rearrangements with V and J called. A share of clones is missing; checked studies link under half to unresolved V genes, and the rest is unexplained. Present in this sample are around 1.5 million clones, 95% to 99% of which were seen just once. 0.4% to 0.55% of the sample goes to the ten largest clones. The sample taken for sequencing was naive CD4+ T cells sorted from blood. The cell subset or site label on this specimen signifies: CD45RA+ positively selected. These receptors were collected from a man aged 25-45 years in good health.

Worth noting for this clone: One end of the junction is discordant with germline, which a read error may explain. This rearrangement joins TRBV9 to TRBJ1-4; a weak D match, TRBD1 (5 bases). The length of the CDR3 is 13 residues. CDR1 is SGDLS and CDR2 is YYNGEE in the germline V gene. CDR3 in amino acids: CASSAGINEKLFF. The DNA for the CDR3 is TGTGCCAGCAGCGCAGGGATTAATGAAAAGCTGTTTTTT.

The chain couples TRBV5-1 to TRBJ2-7; 12 bases map to TRBD2. J was trimmed by 3 bases and V by 5 bases; bases with no gene match: 6. Germline CDR1 is SGHRS and CDR2 is YFSETQ. The CDR3 is made up of 15 amino acids. CDR3 in amino acids: CASSNPTSGGYEQYF. Written as DNA, the CDR3 is TGCGCCAGCAGTAATCCGACTAGCGGGGGCTACGAGCAGTACTTC.

This clone was seen once. The rearrangement joins TRBV29-1 to TRBJ1-1, with D maybe TRBD1 (5 bases). V was clipped by 4 bases and J by 0 bases, with 9 bases between them. The CDR3 spans 13 residues. The germline V gene has CDR1 SQVTM and CDR2 ANQGSEA. Here the CDR3 reads CSVARGMNTEAFF. CDR3 DNA: TGCAGCGTTGCGCGGGGGATGAACACTGAAGCTTTCTTT.

V usage is TRBV5-1 and J usage is TRBJ2-7; D gene unclear. The CDR3 totals 13 residues. CDR1 and CDR2 (germline): SGHRS, YFSETQ. Trimming left V 5 bases short and J 6 bases short, with 15 bases between. The CDR3 sequence is CASSVGRAGEQYF. Here the CDR3 DNA reads TGCGCCAGCAGTGTAGGACGAGCCGGCGAGCAGTACTTC.

A note on this clone: At the DNA level, this CDR3 is encoded by other sequences in the same sample as well. The V gene is TRBV25-1, the J gene TRBJ2-5; D not resolved. Trimming removed 5 bases at V and 5 bases at J, with 6 bases between. Germline CDR1 and CDR2: MGHDK and SYGVNS. The CDR3 loop spans 11 amino acids. The CDR3: CASSMGETQYF. The CDR3 DNA reads TGTGCCAGCAGTATGGGTGAGACCCAGTACTTC.

Concerning this clone: Other DNA sequences within the sample encode an identical CDR3. The rearrangement uses TRBV18 and TRBJ2-7; D remains ambiguous. The CDR3 extends over 13 amino acids. V was trimmed by 3 bases and J by 3 bases, leaving 9 bases between them. Germline V gene data show CDR1 as KGHSH and CDR2 as LQKENI. The CDR3 loop reads CASSPLSRYEQYF. The CDR3 nucleotides are TGTGCCAGCTCACCTCTGTCACGCTACGAGCAGTACTTC.

Turning to this clone: Other nucleotide sequences from this sample produce the same CDR3. The rearrangement uses TRBV9 and TRBJ2-3; D remains ambiguous. The length of the CDR3 is 13 residues. Germline V gene lookup returns CDR1 SGDLS and CDR2 YYNGEE. V was cut by 3 bases and J by 1 base, with 6 bases left in between. CDR3 sequence (DNA): TGTGCCAGCAGCGAGGTGGGCACAGATACGCAGTATTTT. Translating it yields CASSEVGTDTQYF.

This clone was seen a single time. The gene calls are TRBV5-1 and TRBJ1-1; 10 bases are a match to TRBD1. Germline V CDR1 and CDR2: SGHRS, YFSETQ. The junction had 3 bases not matched to a gene; V was cut back by 0 bases and J by 4 bases. This CDR3 has 15 residues. The CDR3 nucleotides read TGCGCCAGCAGCTTGGGGGGACAGGGGCCCACTGAAGCTTTCTTT. Translation gives CASSLGGQGPTEAFF.

The rearrangement joins TRBV10-3 to TRBJ2-1; TRBD2 agrees at 11 bases. Per germline, CDR1 ENHRY and CDR2 SYGVKD. The CDR3 extends over 18 amino acids. Unmatched junction bases numbered 12, after V lost 4 bases and J lost 4 bases. CDR3 DNA sequence: TGTGCCATCAGTGCCTACCTAGCGGGAGGTTCTCAATACAATGAGCAGTTCTTC. Protein sequence: CAISAYLAGGSQYNEQFF.

V and J are TRBV5-4 and TRBJ1-3, with D possibly matching TRBD1 (5 bases). The CDR3 consists of 14 residues. Germline CDR1 SGHNT, CDR2 YYREEE (reference sequence). V dropped 8 bases and J dropped 4 bases, with 16 bases sitting between them. CDR3 DNA sequence: TGTGCCAGACGAGGGGACGGTGGGGGAAACACCATATATTTT. Amino acid sequence: CARRGDGGGNTIYF.

This chain uses TRBV18 with TRBJ2-7; TRBD2 agrees at 8 bases. Germline CDR1 KGHSH, CDR2 LQKENI. This CDR3 is 17 amino acids long. Germline trimming cut 0 bases from V and 1 base from J; bases unmatched to any gene: 8. The CDR3 DNA sequence: TGTGCCAGCTCACCACCGCGGGAGGTCCCCCATTCCTACGAGCAGTACTTC. It is translated as CASSPPREVPHSYEQYF.

The V call is TRBV10-3, the J call TRBJ2-3; D remains unclear. The V end lost 2 bases, the J end lost 14 bases, and 8 bases lay between the germline ends. Germline V gene sequence: CDR1 ENHRY, CDR2 SYGVKD. The CDR3 extends over 10 amino acids. The CDR3 here is CAISEHPRYF. For the CDR3, the DNA is TGTGCCATCAGTGAGCACCCTCGGTATTTT.

Comment on this clone: This same CDR3 is encoded by further DNA sequences in the sample. The genes are TRBV14 and TRBJ1-3; no clear D gene. The germline V and J ends were trimmed by 4 bases and 2 bases, with 0 bases remaining between them. Germline lookup yields CDR1 SGHDN and CDR2 FVKESK. CDR3 length: 11 residues. CDR3 in DNA: TGTGCCAGCAGCCCTGGAAACACCATATATTTT. Protein sequence: CASSPGNTIYF.

This chain uses TRBV6-4 with TRBJ2-7, with D tentatively TRBD1 or TRBD2 (5 bases each). The CDR3 is 13 residues long. Per the germline V gene, CDR1 is MRHNA and CDR2 is SNTAGT. V was trimmed by 10 bases and J by 0 bases, leaving 13 bases between them. DNA for the CDR3: TGTGCCACCCCCGGGACGGCCTCCTACGAGCAGTACTTC. It is translated as CATPGTASYEQYF.

A word on this clone: Within the sample, other DNA sequences also encode this same CDR3. The genes are TRBV7-9 and TRBJ2-5, with D possibly matching TRBD1 (5 bases). Trimming shortened V by 3 bases and J by 4 bases, and 12 bases separated the two germline ends. This CDR3 comprises 14 residues. Per germline, CDR1 SEHNR and CDR2 FQNEAQ (reference sequence). The CDR3 reads CASSFGRVGETQYF. The CDR3 region has the DNA TGTGCCAGCAGCTTCGGCAGGGTGGGAGAGACCCAGTACTTC.

The rearrangement joins TRBV9 to TRBJ2-5; no reliable D call. The V end lost 0 bases, the J end lost 3 bases, and 6 bases lay between the germline ends. CDR1 is SGDLS and CDR2 is YYNGEE in the germline V gene. This CDR3 comprises 13 residues. In nucleotides, the CDR3 is TGTGCCAGCAGCGTAGCGGTGGAAGAGACCCAGTACTTC. Translated: CASSVAVEETQYF.